The 4 T cell receptor beta chains below come from one sample, sequenced in a study of blood T cell repertoires in COVID-19. Using immunoSEQ multiplex PCR, the repertoire was profiled, and TCRdb retains in-frame clones only, with some absent. The sample has about 50,000 clones, 85% to 90% seen once. The sequenced sample consisted of peripheral blood. The source is a man aged 55 to 70 with acute or convalescent COVID-19.

This chain connects TRBV5-1 to TRBJ2-5; the match to TRBD2 covers 10 bases. Germline trimming cut 7 bases from V and 0 bases from J; bases unmatched to any gene: 6. The CDR3 covers 15 residues. Looked up from germline, CDR1 is SGHRS and CDR2 is YFSETQ. CDR3 residues: CASCRTSGYQETQYF. Written as DNA, the CDR3 is TGCGCCAGCTGTCGGACTAGCGGTTACCAAGAGACCCAGTACTTC.

The chain is built from TRBV28 and TRBJ2-1, with D uncertain. Looked up from germline, CDR1 is MDHEN and CDR2 is SYDVKM. With 2 bases removed from V and 3 bases from J, the gap between germline ends came to 8 bases. The CDR3 has 14 amino acids. CDR3 sequence: CASSLRLDYNEQFF. For the CDR3, the DNA is TGTGCCAGCAGTTTACGCTTAGACTACAATGAGCAGTTCTTC. Combining the CDR3 with reference TRBV28 and TRBJ2-1 gives the whole variable domain DVKVTQSSRYLVKRTGEKVFLECVQDMDHENMFWYRQDPGLGLRLIYFSYDVKMKEKGDIPEGYSVSREKKERFSLILESASTNQTSMYLCASSLRLDYNEQFFGPGTRLTVL.

The chain joins TRBV28 to TRBJ1-3; D gene ambiguous. Trimming left V 6 bases short and J 0 bases short, with 15 bases between. Germline lookup yields CDR1 MDHEN and CDR2 SYDVKM. The CDR3 is 16 amino acids. CDR3: CASRWRTQGSGNTIYF. Here the CDR3 DNA reads TGTGCCAGCAGATGGAGGACTCAAGGCTCTGGAAACACCATATATTTT.

This chain uses TRBV6-6 with TRBJ1-1; weak D call: TRBD1 (6 bases). Germline loops: CDR1 MNHNY, CDR2 SVGAGI (reference sequence). This CDR3 is built from 15 residues. V was pared by 4 bases and J by 0 bases, with 12 bases between. The CDR3 loop is CASSSGGLMNTEAFF. DNA for the CDR3: TGTGCCAGCAGTTCTGGGGGCCTCATGAACACTGAAGCTTTCTTT.